This T cell receptor (beta chain) was sequenced in a study of blood T cell repertoires in COVID-19. Germline assignment: CDR1 LGHNA and CDR2 YSLEER. V lost 1 base, J lost 0 bases, and 13 bases lay in between. The CDR3 spans 16 residues. Sequencing was performed with immunoSEQ multiplex PCR; in TCRdb, only in-frame clones are kept and a portion is missing. Of 100,000 to 150,000 clones in the sample, approximately 80% are singletons; the top ten hold roughly 10%. The specimen sequenced was peripheral blood. The sequence derives from a man in his forties with active or convalescent COVID-19. V gene TRBV4-3 combines with J gene TRBJ2-7, with unresolved D. CDR3: CASSQAVFPSSYEQYF. For the CDR3, the DNA is TGCGCCAGCAGCCAAGCGGTCTTTCCGAGCTCCTACGAGCAGTACTTC.